Described below is a single TCR beta chain sequence and its context. The antigen is not known. The record originates from a study of T cell responses to AZD1222 COVID-19 vaccine. There are 12 residues in the CDR3. The germline V gene has CDR1 SGHNT and CDR2 YENEEA. V lost 5 bases and J 13 bases, leaving 14 bases between the germline ends. The table came from immunoSEQ multiplex PCR; TCRdb's copy has only in-frame clones and leaves some out. The repertoire holds roughly 100,000 clones, with around 90% as singletons. Study-wide results and caveats: Among AZD1222 vaccinees, only 6 or 7 were seropositive at baseline. Spike-specific TCR breadth and depth went up after people got two AZD1222 doses. Along spike, vaccine-associated CD4 TCRs were found throughout, with dominance at 160-218 and 743-854. Repertoire collection took place solely once the T cell response had peaked.

The V and J genes are TRBV11-3 and TRBJ2-2; the D gene is possibly TRBD2 (6 bases). The source material was peripheral blood, sampled on day 0 of AZD1222 vaccination. This TCR derives from an adult in good health. CDR3 in DNA: TGTGCCAGCAGCAGAAGCGGAGCGGGGCTGTTTTTT. Translating it yields CASSRSGAGLFF.